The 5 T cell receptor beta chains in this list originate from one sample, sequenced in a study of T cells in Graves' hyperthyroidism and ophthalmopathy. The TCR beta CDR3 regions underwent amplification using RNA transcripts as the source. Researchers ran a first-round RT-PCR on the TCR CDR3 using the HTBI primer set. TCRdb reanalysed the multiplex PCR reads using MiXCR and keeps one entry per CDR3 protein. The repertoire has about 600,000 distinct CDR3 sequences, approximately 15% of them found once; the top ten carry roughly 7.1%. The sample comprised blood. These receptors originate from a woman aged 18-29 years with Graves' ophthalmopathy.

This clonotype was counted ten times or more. The CDR3 DNA is TGTGCCACCGCCGCGTTATCGGGGGAGTTGGACAATGAGCAGTTCTTC. Its protein product is CATAALSGELDNEQFF. This sequence joins TRBV24-1 and TRBJ2-1; the D gene is possibly TRBD2 (6 bases). The germline CDR1 and CDR2 sequences are KGHDR and SFDVKD. Trimming removed 9 bases at V and 5 bases at J, with 22 bases between. CDR3 length: 16 amino acids.

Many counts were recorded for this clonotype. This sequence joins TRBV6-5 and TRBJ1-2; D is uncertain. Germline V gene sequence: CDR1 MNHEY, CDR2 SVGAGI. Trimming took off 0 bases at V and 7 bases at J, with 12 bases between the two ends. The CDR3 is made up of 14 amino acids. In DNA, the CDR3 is TGTGCCAGCAGTTACTCGATCCGGGGATCTGGCTACACCTTC. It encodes CASSYSIRGSGYTF.

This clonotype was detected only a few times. CDR3 nucleotides: TGTGCCAGCAGTTCCCCCCGAGAGACCCAGTACTTC. Protein sequence: CASSSPRETQYF. This chain connects TRBV6-1 to TRBJ2-5; D not resolved. The CDR3 totals 12 residues. The V end was cut by 5 bases, the J end by 4 bases, with 8 bases between. Germline V CDR1 and CDR2: MNHNS, SASEGT.

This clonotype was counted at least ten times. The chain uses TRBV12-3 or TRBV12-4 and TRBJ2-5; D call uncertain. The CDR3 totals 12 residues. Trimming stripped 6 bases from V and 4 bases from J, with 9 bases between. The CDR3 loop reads CASSSGVETQYF. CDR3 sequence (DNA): TGTGCCAGCAGCTCTGGGGTAGAGACCCAGTACTTC.

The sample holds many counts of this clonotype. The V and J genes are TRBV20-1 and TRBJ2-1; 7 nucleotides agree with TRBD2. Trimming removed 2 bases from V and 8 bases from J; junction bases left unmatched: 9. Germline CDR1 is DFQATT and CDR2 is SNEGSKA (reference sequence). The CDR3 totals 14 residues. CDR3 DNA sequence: TGCAGTGCTAGACGGGACTACCCCATGGATGAGCAGTTCTTC. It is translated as CSARRDYPMDEQFF.